Sequencing of this TCR beta chain was carried out in a study of blood T cell repertoires in COVID-19. For the study at large: Collection of acute and convalescent COVID-19 samples took place in the United States, Italy and Spain. The cDNA or gDNA used as material had been derived from T cells, B-cell-depleted T cells, or PBMCs.

Recruitment covered about two dozen US areas and drew participants whose ages spanned about 18 to 90 years. The CDR3 is 12 residues long. Trimming cost V 2 bases and J 6 bases, with 8 bases left between them. This clone was picked up one time. As processed by the authors: Amplification of reference gene primers provided the estimated nucleated cell counts. The repertoire was sequenced with immunoSEQ multiplex PCR; TCRdb's copy has only in-frame clones and lacks some. For V, J and clone size, that table is used; D and trimming come from the DNA. Altogether approximately 230,000 clones are present, 80% to 90% being singletons, with the ten largest covering approximately 1.6%.

Sequences were obtained from PBMCs or T cells enriched from blood (not recorded which). The sequence derives from a man aged 35 to 55 who had recovered from COVID-19. V gene TRBV12-3 or TRBV12-4 combines with J gene TRBJ2-7; D is unclear. CDR3 sequence (DNA): TGTGCCAGCAGTTTAATACGGAGCGAGCAGTACTTC. Its translation is CASSLIRSEQYF.